Given below is one TCR beta chain in context. The antigen is undetermined. These data originate in a study of cytomegalovirus exposure and HLA in healthy donors. Study observations and caveats: CMV antigen specificity of a few CMV-associated chains was confirmed in vitro. Most TCR sequences were seen very rarely across donors, but some public TCRs occurred in many.

This CDR3 is 14 amino acids long. CDR1 and CDR2 (germline): SGHRS, YFSETQ. V lost 5 bases and J lost 5, with 17 bases in between. Some clones are missing from TCRdb's copy, which holds only in-frame ones; the method was immunoSEQ multiplex PCR. Here the sample spans hundreds of thousands of clones, about nine tenths being singletons. The sequenced sample consisted of PBMCs. The TCR sequence derives from a woman in her late teens or twenties in good health and CMV-seropositive. The V gene is TRBV5-1, the J gene TRBJ2-7; D is perhaps TRBD1 (5 bases). CDR3 in DNA: TGCGCCAGCAGACAGGTGGCAGGGTACGACGAGCAGTACTTC. Its protein product is CASRQVAGYDEQYF.